These T cell receptor beta chains were read from a single sample in a study of blood T cell repertoires in COVID-19. Profiled with immunoSEQ multiplex PCR; TCRdb holds only in-frame clones, not every one. The sample includes 450,000 to 500,000 clones, roughly 88% of them seen just once. Sample: peripheral blood. The receptors shown here come from a human donor in a cohort sampled during active COVID-19. CDR3s include the opening cysteine and the closing phenylalanine or tryptophan. D genes are given only for firm matches. A row's size may be missing; if present it is once, few, many or a size class.

D	V	J	size	CDR3	DNA
.	TRBV14	TRBJ2-7	.	CASSNPGSYEQYF	TGTGCCAGCAGCAATCCGGGGTCCTACGAGCAGTACTTC
.	TRBV29-1	TRBJ2-1	.	CSGGVGATSKNEQFF	TGCAGCGGTGGAGTAGGCGCCACCTCGAAGAATGAGCAGTTCTTC
.	TRBV29-1	TRBJ1-1	.	CSVAEVSRVSEAFF	TGCAGCGTGGCAGAGGTGTCGAGAGTCTCTGAAGCTTTCTTT
.	TRBV7-8	TRBJ1-1	.	CATDKLRGDTEAFF	TGTGCCACCGATAAGCTCAGGGGAGACACTGAAGCTTTCTTT
.	TRBV7-9	TRBJ1-2	.	CASSSLFNNYGYTF	TGTGCCAGCAGCTCACTATTTAATAACTATGGCTACACCTTC
TRBD2	TRBV7-9	TRBJ2-5	.	CASSLTSGHQETQYF	TGTGCCAGCAGCTTGACTAGCGGGCACCAAGAGACCCAGTACTTC
TRBD1	TRBV11-2	TRBJ2-6	.	CASSSDRAGANVLTF	TGTGCCAGCAGCTCGGACAGGGCTGGGGCCAACGTCCTGACTTTC
.	TRBV7-9	TRBJ2-2	.	CASSLAASSRGGLFF	TGTGCCAGCAGCTTAGCGGCTAGCAGCCGGGGAGGGCTGTTTTTT
.	TRBV5-1	TRBJ1-6	.	CASSLDTGLNSPLHF	TGCGCCAGCAGCTTGGATACAGGTCTAAATTCACCCCTCCACTTT
.	TRBV5-1	TRBJ2-1	.	CASSFGSGSYNEQFF	TGCGCCAGCAGCTTTGGCAGTGGCTCCTACAATGAGCAGTTCTTC
TRBD2	TRBV11-2	TRBJ2-5	.	CASSLAGVETQYF	TGTGCCAGCTCACTAGCGGGAGTAGAGACCCAGTACTTC
TRBD1	TRBV11-2	TRBJ1-6	.	CASTPGQGNSPLHF	TGTGCCAGCACCCCCGGACAGGGAAATTCACCCCTCCACTTT
.	TRBV20-1	TRBJ1-2	.	CSASYRDIANYGYTF	TGCAGTGCTAGTTACCGGGACATAGCTAACTATGGCTACACCTTC
.	TRBV5-5	TRBJ2-2	.	CASSLFGTTNTGELFF	TGTGCCAGCAGCTTGTTTGGGACAACGAACACCGGGGAGCTGTTTTTT
.	TRBV27	TRBJ2-3	.	CASSFGWGGRSDTQYF	TGTGCCAGCAGTTTTGGATGGGGGGGCAGGTCAGATACGCAGTATTTT
.	TRBV13	TRBJ2-5	.	CASSLGGVGDGETQYF	TGTGCCAGCAGCTTAGGCGGGGTAGGTGACGGGGAGACCCAGTACTTC
.	TRBV15	TRBJ1-6	once	CATSRDVARGFSPLHF	TGTGCCACCAGCAGAGACGTCGCCAGGGGCTTTTCACCCCTCCACTTT